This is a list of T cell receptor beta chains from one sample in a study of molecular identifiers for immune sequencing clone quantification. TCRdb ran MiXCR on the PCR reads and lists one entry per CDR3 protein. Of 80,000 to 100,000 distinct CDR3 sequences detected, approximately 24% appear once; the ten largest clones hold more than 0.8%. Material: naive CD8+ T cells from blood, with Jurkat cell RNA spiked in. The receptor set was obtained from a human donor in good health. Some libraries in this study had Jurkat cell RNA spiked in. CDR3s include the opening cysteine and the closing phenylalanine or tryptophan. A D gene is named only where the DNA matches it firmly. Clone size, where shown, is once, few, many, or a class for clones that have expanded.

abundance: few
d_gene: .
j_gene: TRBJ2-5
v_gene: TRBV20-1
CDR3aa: CSAGPAAREETQYF
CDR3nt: TGCAGTGCTGGCCCGGCGGCCAGGGAAGAGACCCAGTACTTC

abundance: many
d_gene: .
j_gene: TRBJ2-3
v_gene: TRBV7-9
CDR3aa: CASSLAGSSTDTQYF
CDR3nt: TGTGCCAGCAGCTTAGCCGGCAGCAGCACAGATACGCAGTATTTT

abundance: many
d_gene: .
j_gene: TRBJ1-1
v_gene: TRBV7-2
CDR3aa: CASSLSNRGYTEAFF
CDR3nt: TGTGCCAGCAGCTTAAGTAATAGGGGATACACTGAAGCTTTCTTT

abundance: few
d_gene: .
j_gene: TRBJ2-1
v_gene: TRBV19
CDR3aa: CASSRADIRAYNEQFF
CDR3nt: TGTGCCAGTAGTAGGGCGGACATAAGGGCTTACAATGAGCAGTTCTTC

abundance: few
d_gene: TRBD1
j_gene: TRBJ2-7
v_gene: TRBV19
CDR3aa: CASSIGAQGAYEQYF
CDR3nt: TGTGCCAGTAGTATAGGAGCCCAGGGGGCCTACGAGCAGTACTTC

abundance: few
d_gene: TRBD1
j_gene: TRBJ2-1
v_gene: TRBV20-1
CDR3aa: CSADRDSYNEQFF
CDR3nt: TGCAGTGCCGACAGGGATTCCTACAATGAGCAGTTCTTC

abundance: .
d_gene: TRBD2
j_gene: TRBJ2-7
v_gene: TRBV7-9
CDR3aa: CASSFNRTSGNSYEQYF
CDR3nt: TGTGCCAGCAGCTTTAACCGGACTAGCGGGAATTCCTACGAGCAGTACTTC

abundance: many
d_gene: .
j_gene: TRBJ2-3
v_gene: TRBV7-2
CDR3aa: CASSPLGSHGADTQYF
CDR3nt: TGTGCCAGCAGCCCTCTTGGGAGCCATGGCGCAGATACGCAGTATTTT

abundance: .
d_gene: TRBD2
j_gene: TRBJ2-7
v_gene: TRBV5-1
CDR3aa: CASSLTGLEGYEQYF
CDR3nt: TGCGCCAGCAGCTTGACGGGACTAGAGGGCTACGAGCAGTACTTC

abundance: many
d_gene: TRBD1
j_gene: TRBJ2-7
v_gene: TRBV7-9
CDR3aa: CASSAPGTGVHEQYF
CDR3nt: TGTGCCAGCAGCGCCCCCGGGACAGGGGTCCACGAGCAGTACTTC

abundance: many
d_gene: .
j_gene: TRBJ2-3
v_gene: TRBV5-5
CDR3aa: CASSPLGTTSTDTQYF
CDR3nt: TGTGCCAGCAGCCCCCTTGGGACAACTAGCACAGATACGCAGTATTTT

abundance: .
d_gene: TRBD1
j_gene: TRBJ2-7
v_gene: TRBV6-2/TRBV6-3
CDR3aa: CVSSYPTGTGNVREQYF
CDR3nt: TGTGTCAGCAGTTACCCCACCGGGACAGGGAATGTGAGGGAGCAGTACTTC

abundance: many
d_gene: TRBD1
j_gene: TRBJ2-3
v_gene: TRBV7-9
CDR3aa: CASSPRPGTGTDTQYF
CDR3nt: TGTGCCAGCAGCCCACGCCCGGGGACAGGGACAGATACGCAGTATTTT

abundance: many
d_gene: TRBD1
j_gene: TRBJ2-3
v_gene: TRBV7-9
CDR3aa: CASSPVGTGEYTQYF
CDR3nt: TGTGCCAGCAGCCCCGTTGGGACAGGGGAATATACGCAGTATTTT

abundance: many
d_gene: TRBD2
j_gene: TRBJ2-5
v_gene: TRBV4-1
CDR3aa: CASSLRTSGPETQYF
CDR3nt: TGCGCCAGCAGCCTCCGGACTAGCGGCCCAGAGACCCAGTACTTC

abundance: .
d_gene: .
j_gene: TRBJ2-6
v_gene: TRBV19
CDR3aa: CASSITSAGANVLTF
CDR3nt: TGTGCCAGTAGTATCACGTCCGCCGGGGCCAACGTCCTGACTTTC

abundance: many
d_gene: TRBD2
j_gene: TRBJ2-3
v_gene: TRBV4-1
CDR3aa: CASSQVGGGAVDTQYF
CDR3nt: TGCGCCAGCAGCCAAGTAGGCGGGGGGGCAGTGGATACGCAGTATTTT

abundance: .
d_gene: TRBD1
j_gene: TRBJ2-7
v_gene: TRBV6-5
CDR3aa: CASSIGTGGFYEQYF
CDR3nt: TGTGCCAGCAGCATCGGGACAGGGGGTTTTTACGAGCAGTACTTC

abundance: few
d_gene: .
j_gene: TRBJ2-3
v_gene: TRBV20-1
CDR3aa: CSARDLGGLDTQYF
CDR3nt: TGCAGTGCTAGAGATCTTGGAGGGCTGGATACGCAGTATTTT

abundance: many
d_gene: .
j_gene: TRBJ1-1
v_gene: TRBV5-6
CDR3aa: CASSLVRTKNTEAFF
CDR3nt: TGTGCCAGCAGCTTGGTCAGGACAAAGAACACTGAAGCTTTCTTT

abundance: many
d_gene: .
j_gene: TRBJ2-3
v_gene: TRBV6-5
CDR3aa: CASSPHFSGTDTQYF
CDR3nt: TGTGCCAGCAGCCCGCACTTTAGCGGAACAGATACGCAGTATTTT

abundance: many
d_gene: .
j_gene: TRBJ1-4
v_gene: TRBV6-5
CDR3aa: CASSLGYDEKLFF
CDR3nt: TGTGCCAGCAGTTTGGGGTACGATGAAAAACTGTTTTTT

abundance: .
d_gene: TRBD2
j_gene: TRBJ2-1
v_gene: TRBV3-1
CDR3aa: CASSQDVRLAGVEEQFF
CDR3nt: TGTGCCAGCAGCCAAGACGTTCGGCTAGCGGGAGTCGAGGAGCAGTTCTTC

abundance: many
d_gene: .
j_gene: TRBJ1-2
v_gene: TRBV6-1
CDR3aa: CASSLYYGYTF
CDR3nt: TGTGCCAGCAGCTTGTACTATGGCTACACCTTC

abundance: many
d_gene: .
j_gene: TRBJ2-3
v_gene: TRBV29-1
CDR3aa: CSAWGINTDTQYF
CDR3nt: TGCAGCGCCTGGGGTATAAACACAGATACGCAGTATTTT

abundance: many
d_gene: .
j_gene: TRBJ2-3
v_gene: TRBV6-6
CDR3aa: CASSTAGGARVTDTQYF
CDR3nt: TGTGCCAGCAGTACAGCTGGGGGGGCGCGGGTCACAGATACGCAGTATTTT

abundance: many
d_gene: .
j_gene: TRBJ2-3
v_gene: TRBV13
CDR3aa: CASSSSASTDTQYF
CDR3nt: TGTGCCAGCAGTTCGTCTGCTAGCACAGATACGCAGTATTTT

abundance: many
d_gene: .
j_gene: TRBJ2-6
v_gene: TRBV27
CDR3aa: CASSFIIPAGANVLTF
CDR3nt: TGTGCCAGCAGTTTCATAATTCCTGCCGGGGCCAACGTCCTGACTTTC

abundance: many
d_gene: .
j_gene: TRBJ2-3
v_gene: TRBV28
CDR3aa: CASSPLGETGTDTQYF
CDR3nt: TGTGCCAGCAGTCCCCTAGGAGAGACGGGGACAGATACGCAGTATTTT

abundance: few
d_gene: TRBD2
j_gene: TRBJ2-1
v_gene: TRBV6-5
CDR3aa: CASRGTSGAYNEQFF
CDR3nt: TGTGCCAGCAGAGGGACTAGCGGGGCATACAATGAGCAGTTCTTC

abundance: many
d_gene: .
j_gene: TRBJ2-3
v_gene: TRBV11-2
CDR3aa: CASSLTGWSSTDTQYF
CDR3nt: TGTGCCAGCAGCCTCACCGGATGGTCTAGCACAGATACGCAGTATTTT

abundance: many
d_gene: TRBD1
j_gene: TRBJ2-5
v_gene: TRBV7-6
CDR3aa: CASRPTGGETQYF
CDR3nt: TGTGCCAGCAGACCGACAGGGGGTGAGACCCAGTACTTC

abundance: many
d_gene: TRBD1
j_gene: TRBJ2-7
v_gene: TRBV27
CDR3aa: CASRRGTDRYEQYF
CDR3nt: TGTGCCAGCAGACGTGGGACAGATCGCTACGAGCAGTACTTC

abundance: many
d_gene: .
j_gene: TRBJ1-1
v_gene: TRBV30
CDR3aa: CAWSEGYGNTEAFF
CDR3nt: TGTGCCTGGAGTGAGGGGTACGGTAACACTGAAGCTTTCTTT

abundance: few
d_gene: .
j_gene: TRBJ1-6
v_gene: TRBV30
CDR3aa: CAWSLGPPPLYF
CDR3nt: TGTGCCTGGAGTCTAGGTCCACCACCCCTCTACTTT

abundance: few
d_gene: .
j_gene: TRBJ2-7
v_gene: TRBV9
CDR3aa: CASSGLTREQYF
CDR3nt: TGTGCCAGCAGCGGTTTGACGAGAGAGCAGTACTTC

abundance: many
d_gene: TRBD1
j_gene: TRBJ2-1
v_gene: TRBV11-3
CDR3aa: CASSLEQGAPHNEQFF
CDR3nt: TGTGCCAGCAGCTTAGAACAGGGGGCGCCCCACAATGAGCAGTTCTTC

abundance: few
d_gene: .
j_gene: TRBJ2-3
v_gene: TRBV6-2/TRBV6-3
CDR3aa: CARMTGTSTDTQYF
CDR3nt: TGTGCCAGAATGACAGGGACTAGCACAGATACGCAGTATTTT

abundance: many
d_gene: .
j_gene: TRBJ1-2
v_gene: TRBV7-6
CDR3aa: CASSLDGGIYGYTF
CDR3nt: TGTGCCAGCAGCTTAGACGGGGGAATCTATGGCTACACCTTC

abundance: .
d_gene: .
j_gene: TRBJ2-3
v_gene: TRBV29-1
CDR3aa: CGVVPLGRAATQYF
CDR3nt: TGCGGCGTTGTTCCCCTCGGGCGGGCAGCTACGCAGTATTTT

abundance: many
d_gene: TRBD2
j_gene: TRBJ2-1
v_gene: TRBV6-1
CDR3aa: CASSELPRQDWSSGENNEQFF
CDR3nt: TGTGCCAGCAGTGAACTCCCCCGACAGGACTGGTCTAGCGGGGAGAACAATGAGCAGTTCTTC